Sequencing of this TCR beta chain was carried out in a study of T cells expressing NK-cell markers. As for the study in general: Eight donors were sequenced, of whom seven were HCMV-seropositive, while the remaining one was HCMV-seronegative.

As concerns this clonotype: What it binds is not known.

Study-wide findings and caveats: In a handful of donors, dominant CD3+CD56+NKG2C+ clones formed about 1.0-7.0% of CD8+ cells.

TCRdb reprocessed the 5' RACE reads, keeping one entry per CDR3 protein, no DNA. The sample spans around 380,000 distinct CDR3 sequences; the ten largest clones claim around 10%. CDR3 size: 17 residues. The chain combines TRBV12-3 or TRBV12-4 with TRBJ2-3; absent DNA, TCRdb's TRBD2 call cannot be checked. The origin of this receptor is a woman aged 50 to 60 in good health. The sample was blood T cells: a sorted CD56 or NKG2C T cell subset, CD4+ or CD8+ T cells, or bulk PBMC T cells (not recorded which). CDR3 sequence reads: CASSLALAGVETDTQYF.